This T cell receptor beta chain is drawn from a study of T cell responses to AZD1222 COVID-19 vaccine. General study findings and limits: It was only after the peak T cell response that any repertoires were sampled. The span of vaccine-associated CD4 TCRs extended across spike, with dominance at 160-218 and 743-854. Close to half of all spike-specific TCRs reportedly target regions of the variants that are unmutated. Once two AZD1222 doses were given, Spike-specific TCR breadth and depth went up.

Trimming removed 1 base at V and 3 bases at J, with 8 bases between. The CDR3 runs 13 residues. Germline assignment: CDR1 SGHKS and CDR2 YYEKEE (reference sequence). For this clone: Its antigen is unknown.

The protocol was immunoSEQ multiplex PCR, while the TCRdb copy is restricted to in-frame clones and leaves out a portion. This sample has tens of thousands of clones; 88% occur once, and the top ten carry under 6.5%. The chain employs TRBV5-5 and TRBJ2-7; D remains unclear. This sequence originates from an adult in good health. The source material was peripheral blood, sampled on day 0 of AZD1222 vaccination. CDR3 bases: TGTGCCAGCAGCTTGACCCGAATCTACGAGCAGTACTTC. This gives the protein CASSLTRIYEQYF. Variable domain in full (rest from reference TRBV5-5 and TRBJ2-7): DAGVTQSPTHLIKTRGQQVTLRCSPISGHKSVSWYQQVLGQGPQFIFQYYEKEERGRGNFPDRFSARQFPNYSSELNVNALLLGDSALYLCASSLTRIYEQYFGPGTRLTVT.